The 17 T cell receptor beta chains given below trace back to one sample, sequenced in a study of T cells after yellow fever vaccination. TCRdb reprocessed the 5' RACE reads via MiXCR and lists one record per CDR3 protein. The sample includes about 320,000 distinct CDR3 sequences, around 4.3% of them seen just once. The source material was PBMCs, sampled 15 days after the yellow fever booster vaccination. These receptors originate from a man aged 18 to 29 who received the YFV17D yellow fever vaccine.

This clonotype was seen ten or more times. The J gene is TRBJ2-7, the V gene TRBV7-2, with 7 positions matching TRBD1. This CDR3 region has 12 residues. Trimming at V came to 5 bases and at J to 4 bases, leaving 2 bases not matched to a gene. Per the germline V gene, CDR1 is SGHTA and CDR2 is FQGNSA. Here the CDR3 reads CASSEQGYEQYV. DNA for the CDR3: TGTGCCAGCAGCGAACAGGGGTACGAGCAGTACGTC.

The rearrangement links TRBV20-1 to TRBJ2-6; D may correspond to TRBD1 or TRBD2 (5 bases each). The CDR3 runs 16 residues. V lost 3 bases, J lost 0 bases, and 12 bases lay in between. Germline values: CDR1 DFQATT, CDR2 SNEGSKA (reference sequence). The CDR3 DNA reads TGCAGTGCTAGCGGGGCTTTCTTCTCTGGGGCCAACGTCCTGACTTTC. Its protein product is CSASGAFFSGANVLTF.

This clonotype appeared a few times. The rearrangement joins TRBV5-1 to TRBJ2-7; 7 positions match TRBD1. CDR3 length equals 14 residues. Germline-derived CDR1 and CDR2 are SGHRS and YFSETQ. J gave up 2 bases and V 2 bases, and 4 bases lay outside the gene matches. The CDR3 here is CASSFGDRPYEQYF. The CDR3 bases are TGCGCCAGCAGCTTCGGGGACAGACCCTACGAGCAGTACTTC.

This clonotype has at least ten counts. CDR3 in DNA: TGTGCCAGCTGCCAGGGTTTACCGTCCTACAATGAGCAGTTCTTC. This encodes CASCQGLPSYNEQFF. The chain uses TRBV27 and TRBJ2-1; D perhaps matches TRBD1 (5 bases). Trimming removed 8 bases from V and 1 base from J, with 15 bases in between. This CDR3 is 15 amino acids long. CDR1 and CDR2 (germline): MNHEY, SMNVEV (reference sequence).

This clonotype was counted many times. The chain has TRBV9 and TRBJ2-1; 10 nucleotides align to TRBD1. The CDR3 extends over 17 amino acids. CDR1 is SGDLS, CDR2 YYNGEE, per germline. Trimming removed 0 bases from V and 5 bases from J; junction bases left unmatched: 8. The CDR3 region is CASSVATSGTGDNEQFF. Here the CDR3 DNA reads TGTGCCAGCAGCGTAGCTACAAGCGGGACAGGGGACAATGAGCAGTTCTTC.

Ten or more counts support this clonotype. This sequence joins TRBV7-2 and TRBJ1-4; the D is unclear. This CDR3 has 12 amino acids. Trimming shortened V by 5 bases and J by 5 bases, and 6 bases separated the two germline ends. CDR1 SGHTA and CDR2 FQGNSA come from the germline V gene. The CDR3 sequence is CASSQGNEKLFF. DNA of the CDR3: TGTGCCAGCAGCCAAGGGAATGAAAAACTGTTTTTT.

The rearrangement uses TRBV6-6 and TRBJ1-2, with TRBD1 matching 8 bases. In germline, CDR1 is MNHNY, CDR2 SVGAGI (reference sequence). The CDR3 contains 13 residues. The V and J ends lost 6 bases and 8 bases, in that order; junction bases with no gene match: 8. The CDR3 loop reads CASSYRTGSGYTF. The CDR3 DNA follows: TGTGCCAGCAGCTACCGGACAGGGTCCGGCTACACCTTC.

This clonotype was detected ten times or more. The CDR3 DNA reads as TGCGCCAGCAGCATGACGGGGCTGGCTAATGAAAAACTGTTTTTT. Residues: CASSMTGLANEKLFF. V gene TRBV5-1 combines with J gene TRBJ1-4; TRBD1 might be the D (5 bases). V lost 4 bases to trimming and J lost 3 bases, with 13 bases between them. CDR1 is SGHRS, CDR2 YFSETQ, per germline. This CDR3 is 15 amino acids long.

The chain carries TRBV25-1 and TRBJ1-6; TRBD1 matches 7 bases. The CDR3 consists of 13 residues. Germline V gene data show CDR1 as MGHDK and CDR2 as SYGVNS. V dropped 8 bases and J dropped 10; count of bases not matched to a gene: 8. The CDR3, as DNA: TGTGCCAGCTCAAAGACAGGGTTATCACCCCTCCACTTT. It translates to CASSKTGLSPLHF.

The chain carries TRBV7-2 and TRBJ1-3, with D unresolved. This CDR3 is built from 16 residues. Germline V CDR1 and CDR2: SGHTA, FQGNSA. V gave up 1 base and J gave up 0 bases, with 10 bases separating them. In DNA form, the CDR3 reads TGTGCCAGCAGCTTAGTGATCCCGAGCTCTGGAAACACCATATATTTT. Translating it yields CASSLVIPSSGNTIYF.

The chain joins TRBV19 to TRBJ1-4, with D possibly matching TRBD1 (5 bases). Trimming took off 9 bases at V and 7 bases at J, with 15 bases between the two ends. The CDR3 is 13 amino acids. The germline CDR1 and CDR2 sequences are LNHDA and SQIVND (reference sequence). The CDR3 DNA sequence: TGTGCCAGCACATCAGGGTTTTTTGAAAAACTGTTTTTT. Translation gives CASTSGFFEKLFF.

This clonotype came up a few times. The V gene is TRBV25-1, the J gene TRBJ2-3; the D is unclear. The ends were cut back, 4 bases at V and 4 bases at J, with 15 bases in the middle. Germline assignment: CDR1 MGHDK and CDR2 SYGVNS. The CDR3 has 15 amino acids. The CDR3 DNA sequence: TGTGCCAGCAGTGCAGACATACGGTCGGCAGATACGCAGTATTTT. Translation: CASSADIRSADTQYF.

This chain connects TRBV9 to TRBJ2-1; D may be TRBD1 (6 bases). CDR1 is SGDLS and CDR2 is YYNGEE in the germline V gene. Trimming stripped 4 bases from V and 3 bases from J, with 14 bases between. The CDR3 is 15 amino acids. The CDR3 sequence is CASSLKQGYYNEQFF. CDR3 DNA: TGTGCCAGCAGCCTGAAACAGGGATACTACAATGAGCAGTTCTTC.

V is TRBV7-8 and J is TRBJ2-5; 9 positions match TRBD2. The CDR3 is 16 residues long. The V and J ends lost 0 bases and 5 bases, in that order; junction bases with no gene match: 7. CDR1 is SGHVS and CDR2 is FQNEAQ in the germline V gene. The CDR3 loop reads CASSLAILAGSETQYF. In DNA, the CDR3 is TGTGCCAGCAGCTTAGCAATCCTAGCGGGGTCGGAGACCCAGTACTTC.

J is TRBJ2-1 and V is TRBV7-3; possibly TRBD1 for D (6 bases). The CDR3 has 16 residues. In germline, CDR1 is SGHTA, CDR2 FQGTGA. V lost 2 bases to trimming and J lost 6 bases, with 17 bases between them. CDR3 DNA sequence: TGTGCCAGCAGCTTATTACAGGGAACGCCTGGCAATGAGCAGTTCTTC. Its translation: CASSLLQGTPGNEQFF. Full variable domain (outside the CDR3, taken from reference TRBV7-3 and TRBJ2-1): GAGVSQTPSNKVTEKGKYVELRCDPISGHTALYWYRQSLGQGPEFLIYFQGTGAADDSGLPNDRFFAVRPEGSVSTLKIQRTERGDSAVYLCASSLLQGTPGNEQFFGPGTRLTVL.

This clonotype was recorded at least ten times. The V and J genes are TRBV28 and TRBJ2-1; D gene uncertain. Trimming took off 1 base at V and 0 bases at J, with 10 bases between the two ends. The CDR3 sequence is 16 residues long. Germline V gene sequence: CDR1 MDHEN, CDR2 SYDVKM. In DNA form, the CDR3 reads TGTGCCAGCAGTTTATCCGGACCAAGCTCCTACAATGAGCAGTTCTTC. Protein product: CASSLSGPSSYNEQFF.

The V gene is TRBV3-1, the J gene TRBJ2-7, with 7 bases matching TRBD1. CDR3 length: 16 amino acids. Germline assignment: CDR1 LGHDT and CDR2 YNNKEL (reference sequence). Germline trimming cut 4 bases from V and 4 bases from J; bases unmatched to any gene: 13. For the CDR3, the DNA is TGTGCCAGCAGCCGAGCCGGGGCAGGGGGATCGTACGAGCAGTACTTC. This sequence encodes CASSRAGAGGSYEQYF.